This T cell receptor (beta chain) was observed in a study of identical twins (dated by TCRdb to the mid-2010s). With regard to the full study: To test whether fetal clonotypes persist, the study used deep sequencing on TCR alpha and beta repertoires from monozygotic twins, unrelated adults of various ages, and cord blood. To rule out contamination, the twin experiments were replicated at different times with different library preparation protocols.

About this clonotype itself: Its recognized antigen is unknown. The record has no base qualities; no much larger clone is one base away.

Taken from cysteine to phenylalanine, the CDR3 has 17 residues. The only DNA kept is the CDR3, 51 bases in frame from the first base. V was cut back by 2 bases and J by 5 bases, leaving a gap of 18 bases between them. From the germline V gene (reference sequence), CDR1 is MNHEY and CDR2 is SMNVEV. Libraries were made using 5' RACE. Instrument on record: Illumina HiSeq 2000. A universal primer binding site was introduced by template switching, and a unique molecular identifier was present in the final cDNA, enabling accurate counting of TCR cDNA molecules. First-strand cDNA for TCR alpha and beta chains was synthesized from specific primers in the conserved constant-segment region. Each cDNA library was double barcoded, with a SMART-Mk sample barcode plus Illumina barcodes, to control for contamination. TruSeq adapter sequences along with Illumina sample barcodes were introduced in two successive PCR steps. Sequencing of the TCR alpha and beta cDNA libraries was done on the Illumina HiSeq platform using custom primers. The study's processing was this. Unique molecular identifiers were extracted from raw reads with MiGEC, and CDR3 positions were determined with MiXCR. For each individual, recombination models were inferred using an EM algorithm with the repgenHMM and IGoR tools. The tcR package in R was used for shared clonotype analysis, with sharing normalized by the product of cloneset sizes. To study raw recombination without the effects of thymic and clonal selection, out-of-frame nonproductive sequences were analyzed. TCRdb trimmed the raw reads at Q25, called clones with MiXCR and kept productive beta chains. Every distinct CDR3 protein forms one entry, paired with its most common genes and DNA. V and J calls and clone size were set by TCRdb, not the authors. In this sample the table shows some 590,000 distinct CDR3 sequences, 9.5% to 10% of which occur a single time. The biggest ten clones account for roughly 3% of the sample.

All donors were healthy Caucasians. Three pairs of female monozygotic twins, all aged about 18 to 30 years, were included in the twin cohort. Peripheral blood mononuclear cells were the source from which RNA for the TCR libraries was isolated. General findings and caveats noted by the study authors: Out-of-frame TCR alpha sharing in monozygotic twins was systematically underestimated by recombination models, whereas sharing between unrelated individuals was in agreement with the recombination models. Because the same donors could not be followed over many years, the conclusions relied on cross-sectional statistical analysis. Zero-insertion analyses could be partly confounded by invariant T cells such as MAIT and iNKT, although diverse VJ usage argued against such confounding for most clonotypes. Abundant cord blood beta clonotypes had fewer insertions, young adult naive repertoires showed a similar but weaker trend, and memory repertoires showed no such trend. Compared with coincidental sharing between unrelated individuals, out-of-frame TCR alpha sequences shared between twins showed an excess of sequences with low generation probability. Excess twin sharing in beta out-of-frame sequences was weaker because fewer shared sequences lowered the signal-to-noise ratio.

The data were also submitted as part of a second study, on yellow fever vaccine responses in identical twins. That second report states: The T cell response to vaccination in identical twins was reported by the authors to appear partly convergent and partly personalized. In the study, vaccine-responding T cell clones were precisely tracked in identical twins.

The sample comprised PBMCs. The sequence joins TRBV27 to TRBJ1-4; the D gene is perhaps TRBD1, from 6 matching bases. The TCR sequence derives from a woman in her late teens or twenties in good health. The DNA sequence reads TGTGCCAGCAGTTTAAGGTTCCGTATGAGGGGGAATGAAAAACTGTTTTTT. Its amino acids are CASSLRFRMRGNEKLFF.